Here is one T cell receptor beta chain with its context. This entry comes from a study of blood T cell repertoires in COVID-19. Whole-study context: From T cells, B-cell-depleted T cells, or PBMCs came the material, which was cDNA or gDNA.

The CDR3 has 16 amino acids. The germline CDR1 and CDR2 sequences are SGHTA and FQGNSA. V shed 3 bases, J shed 5 bases, and the junction held 9 bases outside the gene matches. Per the original data handling: Amplification of reference gene primers was used by the study to estimate nucleated cell counts. Some clones are missing from TCRdb's copy, which holds only in-frame ones; the method was immunoSEQ multiplex PCR. V, J and clone size reflect that table, while D and trimming were determined from the DNA. The sample records about 72,000 clones, more than 75% being singletons. This chain joins TRBV7-2 and TRBJ2-3; the match to TRBD2 covers 9 bases. The TCR comes from a man aged 70-80 years with active or convalescent COVID-19. The source material was peripheral blood. The CDR3 DNA reads TGTGCCAGCAGCTTTTCCTCGGGACTAGCAGGAGATACGCAGTATTTT. Protein: CASSFSSGLAGDTQYF.